This TCR beta chain is drawn from a study of shared clonotypes between healthy human individuals (dated by TCRdb to 2018 to 2020). Turning to the overall study: A few men and a couple of women, aged 18 to 49 years, made up the cohort. For each donor, three plates each were used for CD4 naive and CD4 memory, two plates were used for CD8 naive, and one plate was used for CD8 memory. To estimate repertoire size and how much clonotypes are shared between individuals, the study performed deep sequencing of blood TCR repertoires from a handful of healthy adults. Different laboratories and diverse techniques were used to prepare libraries and sequence TCR repertoires, to increase sequencing depth and limit assay-specific biases. Between about 0.9 and 9 billion PBMCs per donor were obtained by leukapheresis. General study outcomes and caveats: Because the study included a small number of donors, the genetic and exposure-history diversity represented was limited. Clonotypes shared by all four sorted-subset donors showed higher generation probabilities than non-shared clonotypes. Rarefaction of sorted-subset datasets indicated incomplete sequencing despite the large sequencing depth. Naive subsets generally had larger estimated clonotype richness than memory subsets did. Pairwise subsampling led to the expectation that sequencing depth would affect the degree of clonotype sharing among donors. Sharing across a few donors was observed for approximately 5% of naive CD4, over 3% of naive CD8, 2% to 2.5% of memory CD4, and 0.4% of memory CD8 clonotypes. Sampling was restricted to blood, and TCR repertoires in tissue are likely to differ from TCR repertoires in blood.

TCR CDR3 regions were amplified from genomic DNA by multiplex PCR using the deep immunoSEQ assay. Extracted genomic DNA from each cell subset was distributed evenly across all wells of several immunoSEQ 96-well plates, and each plate was treated as a replicate. For sorted subsets, approximately 200 ng of genomic DNA, equivalent to around 30,000 T cell genomes, went into each replicate PCR. The purified libraries were quantified using a Qubit 3.0 fluorometer, sized with a Bioanalyzer 2100, and then quantified again using the KAPA Library Quantification kit. Each immunoSEQ 96-well plate was sequenced on its own single-read 150-cycle Illumina NextSeq 550 flow cell. In the original analysis: Because the immunoSEQ output included only junctional sequences and no quality scores, the filtering could not be the same as the filtering used for full-length reads. To assign V/J genes and CDR3, sequences were annotated against IMGT germline references using PyIR, a Python wrapper for IgBLAST v1.9. Any read was removed if the V/J assignment was weak (E-value above 1e-6), the CDR3 was missing, or the read contained stop codons, out-of-frame junctions, or ambiguous translated residues. V3J clonotypes were defined by identical inferred V gene, J gene, and CDR3 amino acid sequence. To compute the percentage overlap between repertoires, the number of shared unique clonotypes was divided by the size of the smaller repertoire. Richness of each repertoire was evaluated using RTK rarefaction, the Chao1 estimator, and Recon v2.1 estimates of unobserved clonotypes. OLGA was used to compute generation probabilities for all TCRbeta clonotypes that the gDNA method yielded from a handful of donors. The table was pulled from immuneACCESS by TCRdb, which kept in-frame rearrangements only. Such tables lose some clones; where checked, under half of the loss comes from unresolved V genes, and the rest has no known cause. From that table come the V and J calls and clone size; the DNA was used to work out D and trimming. The sample includes a few million clones, with nearly 97% observed a single time. The ten largest clonotypes hold more than 0.1% of the sample.

Details on this clone: Its cognate antigen has yet to be identified. Base qualities are not provided; no much larger clone lies one nucleotide away.

Donors were healthy HIV-negative adults with no recently reported acute infections or vaccinations. Every donor was a Caucasian adult residing in Nashville, Tennessee, USA. CD4+ T cells were enriched by magnetic negative selection; naive cells were then positively selected on CD45RA, and the negative fraction formed the memory subset. Blood was collected by leukapheresis, and PBMCs were isolated by Ficoll-Histopaque density gradient centrifugation and then cryopreserved in liquid nitrogen vapor phase. Analytical flow cytometry was used to check the purity and quantity of every magnetically sorted T cell population. From each sorted fraction, genomic DNA was isolated and quantified by UV absorbance on a Nanodrop 2000c. Sequencing was carried out using naive CD4+ T cells sorted from blood. The cell subset or site label corresponds to: CD45RA+ positively selected. The sequence was collected from a young man in good health.

The DNA reads as follows: TGTGCCAGCAGCTTCAGGGTCCGCGAGTCTGGGGCCAACGTCCTGACTTTC. Its translation is CASSFRVRESGANVLTF. The chain is assembled from TRBV7-9 and TRBJ2-6; TRBD1 is a possible D gene, resting on 5 matching bases. Spanning cysteine to phenylalanine, the CDR3 consists of 17 amino acids. Only CDR3 DNA is held: 51 bases, read in frame from base 1. The junction shows trimming of 3 bases on V and 1 base on J, plus 13 bases between the germline ends. The germline V gene (reference sequence) supplies CDR1 SEHNR and CDR2 FQNEAQ.